These 9 T cell receptor beta chains were sequenced from one sample in a study of blood T cell repertoires in COVID-19 (dated by TCRdb to 2019 to 2021). The protocol used for the library was the immunoSEQ multiplex PCR assay. TCRdb holds this immuneACCESS table with in-frame rearrangements only. Some clones are missing; in checked studies, unresolved V genes explain under half, and the rest has no known cause. Counted in this sample were 120,000 to 150,000 clones; approximately 89% of them appeared once. The biggest ten clones account for about 28% of the sample. The source material was peripheral blood. These receptors were obtained from a human donor in a cohort sampled during active COVID-19.

The rearrangement links TRBV5-4 to TRBJ2-7; TRBD1 agrees at 8 bases. J was trimmed by 2 bases and V by 4 bases; bases with no gene match: 11. Germline V gene sequence: CDR1 SGHNT, CDR2 YYREEE (reference sequence). The CDR3 is 16 residues long. CDR3 nucleotides: TGTGCCAGCAGCCACTATGGGACAGGCTTCACCTACGAGCAGTACTTC. Translation gives CASSHYGTGFTYEQYF.

The chain carries TRBV6-6 and TRBJ1-5; D is perhaps TRBD1 (5 bases). CDR1 MNHNY and CDR2 SVGAGI come from the germline V gene (reference sequence). This CDR3 region has 16 residues. V lost 5 bases and J 4 bases, leaving 18 bases between the germline ends. Here the CDR3 reads CASSPSGGNRNQPQHF. CDR3 DNA: TGTGCCAGCAGTCCATCGGGGGGGAATCGGAATCAGCCCCAGCATTTT.

The chain combines TRBV12-5 with TRBJ1-1, with D uncertain. The CDR3 runs to 16 residues. V lost 0 bases, J lost 5 bases, and 16 bases lay in between. In germline, CDR1 is LGHNT, CDR2 FRNRAP. The CDR3 DNA sequence: TGTGCTAGTGGTTTGGTACGGGAGGGCTTAGGAACTGAAGCTTTCTTT. Encoded protein: CASGLVREGLGTEAFF.

The genes are TRBV5-4 and TRBJ2-2, with 13 bases that match TRBD2. The CDR3 covers 15 residues. J was trimmed by 8 bases and V by 2 bases; bases with no gene match: 3. Germline CDR1 is SGHNT and CDR2 is YYREEE (reference sequence). The CDR3 coding sequence is TGTGCCAGCAGCTTCGGGACTAGCGGGGTGGGGGAGCTGTTTTTT. This codes for CASSFGTSGVGELFF. Full variable domain (missing parts from reference TRBV5-4 and TRBJ2-2): ETGVTQSPTHLIKTRGQQVTLRCSSQSGHNTVSWYQQALGQGPQFIFQYYREEENGRGNFPPRFSGLQFPNYSSELNVNALELDDSALYLCASSFGTSGVGELFFGEGSRLTVL.

J is TRBJ1-3 and V is TRBV29-1; TRBD1 matches at 10 bases. Germline-derived CDR1 and CDR2 are SQVTM and ANQGSEA. V was pared by 6 bases and J by 3 bases, with 5 bases of the junction left unmatched. The CDR3 runs 14 residues. CDR3 nucleotide sequence: TGCAGCGTGCCCGGGACAGGGGATGGAAACACCATATATTTT. Encoded protein: CSVPGTGDGNTIYF. Using reference TRBV29-1 and TRBJ1-3 for the parts outside the CDR3, the full variable domain is SAVISQKPSRDICQRGTSLTIQCQVDSQVTMMFWYRQQPGQSLTLIATANQGSEATYESGFVIDKFPISRPNLTFSTLTVSNMSPEDSSIYLCSVPGTGDGNTIYFGEGSWLTVV.

This chain joins TRBV6-5 and TRBJ1-1; D gene unclear. There are 14 residues in the CDR3. The V and J ends lost 6 bases and 0 bases respectively, with 11 bases between them. Germline assignment: CDR1 MNHEY and CDR2 SVGAGI. The CDR3 protein is CASSLGLLNTEAFF. CDR3 bases: TGTGCCAGCAGCCTGGGCCTTTTGAACACTGAAGCTTTCTTT.

The chain recombines TRBV12-3 or TRBV12-4 with TRBJ2-4, with D tentatively TRBD1 (6 bases). V gave up 4 bases and J gave up 4 bases, with 8 bases separating them. This CDR3 is built from 13 residues. The CDR3 bases are TGTGCCAGCAGTTGGACAGAAAAAAACATTCAGTACTTC. The encoded protein is CASSWTEKNIQYF.

The J gene is TRBJ2-2, the V gene TRBV4-3; a possible D gene is TRBD1 (6 bases). Germline CDR1 reads LGHNA; CDR2 reads YSLEER. The CDR3 consists of 17 residues. Trimming shortened V by 0 bases and J by 7 bases, and 18 bases separated the two germline ends. The CDR3 spells CASSQEVGTNGIGELFF. As DNA, the CDR3 is TGCGCCAGCAGCCAAGAGGTGGGGACAAATGGCATCGGGGAGCTGTTTTTT.

V and J are TRBV25-1 and TRBJ2-2; D perhaps matches TRBD1 (6 bases). V gave up 5 bases and J gave up 7 bases, with 11 bases separating them. CDR1 and CDR2 from the germline V gene are MGHDK and SYGVNS. The CDR3 has 13 residues. CDR3 DNA sequence: TGTGCCAGCAGTCCACAGGGATTCGGGGAGCTGTTTTTT. It yields the protein CASSPQGFGELFF.